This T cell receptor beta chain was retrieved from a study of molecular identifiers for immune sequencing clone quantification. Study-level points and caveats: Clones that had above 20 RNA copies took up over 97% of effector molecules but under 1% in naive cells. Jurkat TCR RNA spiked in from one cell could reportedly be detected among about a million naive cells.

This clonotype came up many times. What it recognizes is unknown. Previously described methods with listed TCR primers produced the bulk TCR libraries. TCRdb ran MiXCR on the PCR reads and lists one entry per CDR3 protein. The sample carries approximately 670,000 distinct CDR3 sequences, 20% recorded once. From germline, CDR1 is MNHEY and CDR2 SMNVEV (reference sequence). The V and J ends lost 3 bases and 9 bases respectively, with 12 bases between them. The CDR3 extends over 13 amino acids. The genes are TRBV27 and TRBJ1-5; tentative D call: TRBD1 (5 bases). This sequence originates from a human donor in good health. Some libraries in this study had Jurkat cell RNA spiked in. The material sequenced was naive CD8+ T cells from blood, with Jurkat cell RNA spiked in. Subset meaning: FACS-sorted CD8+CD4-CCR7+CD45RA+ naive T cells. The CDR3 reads CASSFRGHGPQHF. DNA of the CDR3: TGTGCCAGCAGTTTTAGGGGTCATGGGCCCCAGCATTTT.